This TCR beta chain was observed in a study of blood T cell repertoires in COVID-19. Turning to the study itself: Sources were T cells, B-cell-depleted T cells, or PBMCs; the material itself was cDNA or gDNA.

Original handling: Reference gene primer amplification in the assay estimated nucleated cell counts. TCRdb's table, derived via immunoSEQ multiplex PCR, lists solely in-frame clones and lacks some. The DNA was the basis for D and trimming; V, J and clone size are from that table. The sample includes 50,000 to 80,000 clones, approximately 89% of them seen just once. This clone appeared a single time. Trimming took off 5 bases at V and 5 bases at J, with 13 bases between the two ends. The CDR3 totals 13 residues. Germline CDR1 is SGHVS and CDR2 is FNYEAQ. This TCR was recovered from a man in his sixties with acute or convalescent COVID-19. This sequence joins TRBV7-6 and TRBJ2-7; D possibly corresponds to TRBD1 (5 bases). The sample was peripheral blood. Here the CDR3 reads CASSLSGFHEQYF. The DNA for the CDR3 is TGTGCCAGCAGCCTTTCAGGGTTCCACGAGCAGTACTTC.